The 9 T cell receptor beta chains below come from one sample, sequenced in a study of CD8+CD57+ T cells in acquired aplastic anemia. Template material for TCR beta VDJ and CDR3 profiling consisted of genomic DNA. TCRdb recomputed calls from the reads with MiXCR, one row per CDR3 protein. The sample holds around 200,000 distinct CDR3 sequences, about 50% seen once. Before being chosen for sequencing, patients had shown CD8+CD57+ cell expansion by flow cytometry. The sample consisted of sorted CD4+, CD8+, or CD8+CD57+ T cells (not recorded which) from PBMCs. Source of these receptors: a human donor with aplastic anemia.

The V gene is TRBV15, the J gene TRBJ1-6; 8 bases map to TRBD1. CDR3 length: 12 residues. Germline V gene lookup returns CDR1 LNHNV and CDR2 YYDKDF (reference sequence). After removal of 9 bases from V and 9 bases from J, the junction contained 4 bases not matched to a gene. This CDR3 reads CATATGVSPLHF. The CDR3 DNA reads TGTGCCACTGCGACAGGGGTTTCACCCCTCCACTTT.

The rearrangement joins TRBV9 to TRBJ2-7, with 8 bases identical to TRBD2. The CDR3 contains 15 residues. The ends lost 3 bases at V and 5 bases at J; junction bases unmatched: 10. Germline V gene lookup returns CDR1 SGDLS and CDR2 YYNGEE. CDR3 region: CASSAGGSAPHEQYF. CDR3 sequence (DNA): TGTGCCAGCAGCGCGGGAGGGTCCGCTCCCCACGAGCAGTACTTC.

The chain employs TRBV10-3 and TRBJ2-7; D not resolved. Trimming shortened V by 2 bases and J by 2 bases, and 7 bases separated the two germline ends. Germline CDR1 and CDR2: ENHRY and SYGVKD. The CDR3 has 13 amino acids. The CDR3 bases are TGTGCCATCAGTGAGGTTGGCGCCTACGAGCAGTACTTC. Protein sequence: CAISEVGAYEQYF.

V gene TRBV20-1 combines with J gene TRBJ1-2, with D uncertain. The germline V and J ends were trimmed by 4 bases and 5 bases, with 20 bases remaining between them. The CDR3 loop spans 15 amino acids. CDR1 and CDR2 (germline): DFQATT, SNEGSKA (reference sequence). For the CDR3, the DNA is TGCAGTGCTAATTATGGGCAGGAGGGCCATTATGGCTACACCTTC. Its protein is CSANYGQEGHYGYTF.

This chain joins TRBV14 and TRBJ2-2; perhaps TRBD1 as D (5 bases). The CDR3 consists of 16 residues. Germline CDR1 is SGHDN and CDR2 is FVKESK. V lost 0 bases and J 7 bases, leaving 15 bases between the germline ends. CDR3 sequence reads: CASSQDFWPGHGELFF. DNA of the CDR3: TGTGCCAGCAGCCAAGATTTTTGGCCAGGGCACGGGGAGCTGTTTTTT.

This rearrangement joins TRBV28 to TRBJ2-3; D unresolved. Germline V gives CDR1 MDHEN, CDR2 SYDVKM. The CDR3 extends over 13 amino acids. V lost 2 bases to trimming and J lost 4 bases, with 7 bases between them. The CDR3 loop reads CASSLDFSDTQYF. The CDR3 DNA is TGTGCCAGCAGTTTAGACTTCTCAGATACGCAGTATTTT.

With respect to this clonotype: One end of the junction varies from germline; a read error may be responsible. The rearrangement links TRBV2 to TRBJ1-6; D is uncertain. Per germline, CDR1 SNHLY and CDR2 FYNNEI. This CDR3 is built from 15 residues. The CDR3 DNA follows: TGTGCCAGCAGATTTTTTGGCTCCTACAATTCACCCCTCCACTTT. Translation: CASRFFGSYNSPLHF.

This clonotype was counted a few times. V usage is TRBV27 and J usage is TRBJ2-5, with 7 nucleotides matching TRBD1. This CDR3 is built from 13 residues. V shed 11 bases, J shed 9 bases, and the junction held 15 bases outside the gene matches. Germline CDR1 is MNHEY and CDR2 is SMNVEV (reference sequence). The CDR3 DNA reads as TGTGCCGGACAACAGGGGCCCCCTCCGGCCCAGTACTTC. It specifies CAGQQGPPPAQYF.

With respect to this clonotype: The junction differs from germline at one of its ends, possibly a read error. The chain links TRBV3-1 to TRBJ2-2; 7 nucleotides align to TRBD1. The germline gives CDR1 LGHDT, CDR2 YNNKEL (reference sequence). The CDR3 is 15 residues long. Here the CDR3 reads CASSPSGQNTEELFF. Written as DNA, the CDR3 is TGTGCCAGCAGCCCCTCGGGACAGAACACCGAGGAGCTGTTTTTT.